This T cell receptor (beta chain) derives from a study of graft-versus-host responses after intestinal transplantation. For the study at large: Anti-thymocyte globulin induction, then tacrolimus and steroids for about 3 years, went to all recipients. Whole-study findings and limits: There were GvH clones found in recipient marrow, and some of them appeared first in ileum or blood. Some patients had graft-donor T cell macrochimerism. In their allografts, the ratios of graft-versus-host to host-versus-graft T cell clones were high. Early post-transplant HvG declines tracked with peak circulating GvH clone levels.

Notes on this clone: Antigen unknown.

TCRdb's table, derived via immunoSEQ multiplex PCR, lists solely in-frame clones and lacks some. The sample includes roughly 110,000 clones, more than 85% of them seen just once. Losses at the gene ends were 3 bases for V and 3 bases for J; bases not matched to a gene: 12. The length of the CDR3 is 18 residues. Per the germline V gene, CDR1 is LNHDA and CDR2 is SQIVND (reference sequence). The sequencing used unstimulated CD8+ T cells sorted from spleen or lymph node cells, collected before transplant. This chain uses TRBV19 with TRBJ2-3; 10 nucleotides line up with TRBD2. The TCR was taken from a human donor who was the organ donor for an intestinal transplant. CDR3 sequence reads: CASSMALEREGRTDTQYF. In DNA, the CDR3 is TGTGCCAGTAGTATGGCCCTCGAGCGGGAGGGCCGAACAGATACGCAGTATTTT.